Below, one TCR beta chain is given with its context. Participant ages covered about 18 to 89 years across 24 US areas. This entry belongs to a study of blood T cell repertoires in COVID-19. Study summary: Collection of acute and convalescent COVID-19 samples took place in the United States, Italy and Spain. T cells, B-cell-depleted T cells, or PBMCs provided the cDNA or gDNA that served as material.

Authors' analysis steps: Amplification of reference gene primers provided the estimated nucleated cell counts. The protocol was immunoSEQ multiplex PCR, while the TCRdb copy is restricted to in-frame clones and leaves out a portion. That table supplies the V and J calls and clone size; D and trimming were determined from the DNA. The table records about 230,000 clones, around 92% of them present only once. Material for sequencing was PBMCs or T cells enriched from blood (not recorded which). The receptor was isolated from a woman under 40 with acute COVID-19.

In DNA form, the CDR3 reads TGTGCCAGCAAATGGGGACTAGAAGGCACCGGGGAGCTGTTTTTT. This encodes CASKWGLEGTGELFF. The chain couples TRBV2 to TRBJ2-2; 8 bases align to TRBD2. V was pared by 7 bases and J by 4 bases, with 8 bases of the junction left unmatched. The CDR3 sequence is 15 residues long. Germline CDR1 SNHLY, CDR2 FYNNEI.